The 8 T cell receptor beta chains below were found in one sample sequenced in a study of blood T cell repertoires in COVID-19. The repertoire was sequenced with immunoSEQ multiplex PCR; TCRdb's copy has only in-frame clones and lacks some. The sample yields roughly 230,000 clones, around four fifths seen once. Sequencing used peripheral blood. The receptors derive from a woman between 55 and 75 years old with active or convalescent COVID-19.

CDR3 in DNA: TGTGCCAGCAGTTACTCGGGACAGGGGGGCTACGAGCAGTACTTC. It codes for CASSYSGQGGYEQYF. The chain employs TRBV6-5 and TRBJ2-7; 11 bases are shared with TRBD1. Germline V gives CDR1 MNHEY, CDR2 SVGAGI. The CDR3 loop spans 15 amino acids. J was trimmed by 3 bases and V by 0 bases; bases with no gene match: 1.

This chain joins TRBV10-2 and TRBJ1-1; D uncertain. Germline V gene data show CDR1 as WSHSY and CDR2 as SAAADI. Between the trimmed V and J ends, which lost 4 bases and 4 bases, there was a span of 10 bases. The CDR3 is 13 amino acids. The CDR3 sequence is CASSVVGGTEAFF. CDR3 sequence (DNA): TGCGCCAGCAGTGTGGTTGGAGGCACTGAAGCTTTCTTT.

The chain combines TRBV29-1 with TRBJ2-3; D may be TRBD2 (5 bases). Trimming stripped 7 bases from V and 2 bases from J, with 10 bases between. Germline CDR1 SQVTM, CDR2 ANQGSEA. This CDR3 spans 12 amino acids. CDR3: CSAGVTTDTQYF. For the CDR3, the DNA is TGCAGCGCCGGGGTTACCACAGATACGCAGTATTTT.

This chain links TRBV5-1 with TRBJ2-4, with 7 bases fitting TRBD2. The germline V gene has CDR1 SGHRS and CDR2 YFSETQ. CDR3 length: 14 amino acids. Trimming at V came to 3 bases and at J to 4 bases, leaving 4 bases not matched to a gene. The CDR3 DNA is TGCGCCAGCAGCTGGGACTACCGAAAAAACATTCAGTACTTC. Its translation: CASSWDYRKNIQYF.

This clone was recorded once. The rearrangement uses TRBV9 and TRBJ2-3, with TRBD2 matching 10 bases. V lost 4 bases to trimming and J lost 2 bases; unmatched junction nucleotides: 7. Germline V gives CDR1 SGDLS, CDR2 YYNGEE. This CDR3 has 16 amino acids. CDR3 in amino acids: CASSLGTSVVTDTQYF. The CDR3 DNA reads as TGTGCCAGCAGCCTGGGGACTAGCGTCGTCACAGATACGCAGTATTTT.

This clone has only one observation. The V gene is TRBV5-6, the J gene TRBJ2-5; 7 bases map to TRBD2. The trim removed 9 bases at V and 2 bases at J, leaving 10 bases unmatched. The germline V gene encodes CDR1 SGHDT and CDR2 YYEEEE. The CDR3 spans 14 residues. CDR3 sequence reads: CATGSGTIQETQYF. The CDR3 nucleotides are TGTGCCACCGGGTCAGGGACTATACAAGAGACCCAGTACTTC.

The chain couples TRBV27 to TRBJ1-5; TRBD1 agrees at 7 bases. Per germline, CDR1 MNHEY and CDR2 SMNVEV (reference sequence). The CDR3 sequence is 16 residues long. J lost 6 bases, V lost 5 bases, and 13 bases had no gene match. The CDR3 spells CASSPSQGPVGQPQHF. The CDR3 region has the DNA TGTGCCAGCAGTCCATCACAGGGGCCGGTAGGTCAGCCCCAGCATTTT.

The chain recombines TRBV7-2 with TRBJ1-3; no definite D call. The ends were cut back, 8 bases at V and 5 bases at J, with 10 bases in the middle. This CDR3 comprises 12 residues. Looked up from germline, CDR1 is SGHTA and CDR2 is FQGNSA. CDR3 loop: CASEMGRNTIYF. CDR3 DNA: TGTGCCAGCGAGATGGGCAGAAACACCATATATTTT.